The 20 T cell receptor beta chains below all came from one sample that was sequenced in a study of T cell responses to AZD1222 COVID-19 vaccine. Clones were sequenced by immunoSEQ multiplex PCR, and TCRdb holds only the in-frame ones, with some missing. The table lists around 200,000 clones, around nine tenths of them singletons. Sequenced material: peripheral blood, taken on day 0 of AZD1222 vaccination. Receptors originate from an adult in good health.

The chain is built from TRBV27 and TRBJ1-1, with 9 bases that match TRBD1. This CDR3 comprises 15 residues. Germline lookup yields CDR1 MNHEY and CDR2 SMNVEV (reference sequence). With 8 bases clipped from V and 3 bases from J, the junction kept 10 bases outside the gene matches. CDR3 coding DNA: TGTGCCAGCTCTTCCACAGGGGGCTTTGACACTGAAGCTTTCTTT. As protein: CASSSTGGFDTEAFF.

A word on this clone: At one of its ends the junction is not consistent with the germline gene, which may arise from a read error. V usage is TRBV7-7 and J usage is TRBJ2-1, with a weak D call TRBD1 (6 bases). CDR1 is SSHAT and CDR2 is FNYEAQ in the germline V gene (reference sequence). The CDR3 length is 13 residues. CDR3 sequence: CASSSLGQTEQFF. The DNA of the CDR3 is TGTGCTAGCAGCTCCCTCGGACAGACCGAGCAGTTCTTC. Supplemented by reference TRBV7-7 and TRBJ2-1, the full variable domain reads GAGVSQSPRYKVTKRGQDVTLRCDPISSHATLYWYQQALGQGPEFLTYFNYEAQPDKSGLPSDRFSAERPEGSISTLTIQRTEQRDSAMYRCASSSLGQTEQFFGPGTRLTVL.

The CDR3 reads CASSPTSYEQYF. The CDR3 DNA is TGTGCCAGCAGTCCAACCAGCTACGAGCAGTACTTC. The chain uses TRBV12-3 or TRBV12-4 and TRBJ2-7, with unresolved D. V was pared by 5 bases and J by 3 bases, with 8 bases between. The CDR3 covers 12 residues.

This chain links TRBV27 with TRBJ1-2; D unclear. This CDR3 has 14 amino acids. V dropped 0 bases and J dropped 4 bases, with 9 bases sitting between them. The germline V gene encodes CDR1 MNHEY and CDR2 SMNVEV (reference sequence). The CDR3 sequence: CASSLSYGTYGYTF. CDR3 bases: TGTGCCAGCAGTTTATCCTACGGTACCTATGGCTACACCTTC.

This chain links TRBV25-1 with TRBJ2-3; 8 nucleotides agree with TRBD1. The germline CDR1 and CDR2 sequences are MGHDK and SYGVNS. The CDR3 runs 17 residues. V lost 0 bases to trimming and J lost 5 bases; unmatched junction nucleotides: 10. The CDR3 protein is CASSEYIQGASKDTQYF. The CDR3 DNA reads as TGTGCCAGCAGTGAATATATCCAGGGGGCGTCAAAAGATACGCAGTATTTT.

CDR3 loop: CASTPTVNTEAFF. The CDR3 DNA follows: TGTGCCAGCACCCCAACAGTGAACACTGAAGCTTTCTTT. The chain couples TRBV28 to TRBJ1-1; no reliable D call. V was trimmed by 7 bases and J by 0 bases, leaving 9 bases between them. The CDR3 spans 13 residues. The germline gives CDR1 MDHEN, CDR2 SYDVKM.

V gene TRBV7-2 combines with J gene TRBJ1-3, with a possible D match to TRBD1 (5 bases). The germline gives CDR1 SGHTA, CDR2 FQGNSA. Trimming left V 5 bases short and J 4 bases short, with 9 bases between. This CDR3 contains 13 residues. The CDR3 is CASSLDTGNTIYF. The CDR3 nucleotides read TGTGCCAGCAGCCTGGACACAGGAAACACCATATATTTT.

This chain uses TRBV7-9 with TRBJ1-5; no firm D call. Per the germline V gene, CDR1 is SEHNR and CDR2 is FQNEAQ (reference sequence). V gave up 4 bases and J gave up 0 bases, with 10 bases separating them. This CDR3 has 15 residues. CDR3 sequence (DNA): TGTGCCAGCAGCTCGTCACAGTTTAGCAATCAGCCCCAGCATTTT. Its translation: CASSSSQFSNQPQHF.

CDR3 DNA sequence: TGTGCCACCCTCTCTGGGGCCAACGTCCTGACTTTC. It specifies CATLSGANVLTF. The V and J genes are TRBV19 and TRBJ2-6, with D uncertain. This CDR3 is built from 12 residues. In germline, CDR1 is LNHDA, CDR2 SQIVND (reference sequence). V was cut by 10 bases and J by 0 bases, with 4 bases left in between.

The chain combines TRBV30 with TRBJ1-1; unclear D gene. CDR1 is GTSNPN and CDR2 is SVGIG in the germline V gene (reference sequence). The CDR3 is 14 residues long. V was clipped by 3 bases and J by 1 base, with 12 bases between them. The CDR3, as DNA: TGTGCCTGGAGAGGTACGCCGGGGAACACTGAAGCTTTCTTT. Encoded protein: CAWRGTPGNTEAFF.

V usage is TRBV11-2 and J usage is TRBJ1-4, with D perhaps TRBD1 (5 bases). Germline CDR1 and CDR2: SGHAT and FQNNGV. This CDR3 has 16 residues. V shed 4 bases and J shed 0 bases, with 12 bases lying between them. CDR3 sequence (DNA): TGTGCCAGCAGCTCCGGGGTAGGGGCAACTAATGAAAAACTGTTTTTT. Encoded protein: CASSSGVGATNEKLFF.

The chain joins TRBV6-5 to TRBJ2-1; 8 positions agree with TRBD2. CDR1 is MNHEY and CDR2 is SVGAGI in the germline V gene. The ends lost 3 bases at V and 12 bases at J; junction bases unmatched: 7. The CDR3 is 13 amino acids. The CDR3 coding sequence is TGTGCCAGCAGTTATAGCGGGGAGGACCGGCAGTTCTTC. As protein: CASSYSGEDRQFF.

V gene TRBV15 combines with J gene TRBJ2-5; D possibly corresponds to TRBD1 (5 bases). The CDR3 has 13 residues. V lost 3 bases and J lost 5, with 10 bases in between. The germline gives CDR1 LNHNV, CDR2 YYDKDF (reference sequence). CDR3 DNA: TGTGCCACCAGCAGCTCAGGGCGGGAGACCCAGTACTTC. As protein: CATSSSGRETQYF.

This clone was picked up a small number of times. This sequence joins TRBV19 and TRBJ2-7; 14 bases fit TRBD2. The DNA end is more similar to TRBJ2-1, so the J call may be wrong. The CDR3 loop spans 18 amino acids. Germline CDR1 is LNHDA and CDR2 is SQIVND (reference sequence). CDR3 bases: TGTGCCAGTAGTATGGGGACTAGCGGGGGCCTGAGCTCCTACGAGCAGTTCTTC. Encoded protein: CASSMGTSGGLSSYEQFF.

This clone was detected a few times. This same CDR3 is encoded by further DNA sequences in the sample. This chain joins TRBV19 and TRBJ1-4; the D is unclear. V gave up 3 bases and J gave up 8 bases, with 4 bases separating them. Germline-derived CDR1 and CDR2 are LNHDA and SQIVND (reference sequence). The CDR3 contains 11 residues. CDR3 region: CASSIREKLFF. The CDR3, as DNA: TGTGCCAGTAGTATCCGAGAAAAACTGTTTTTT. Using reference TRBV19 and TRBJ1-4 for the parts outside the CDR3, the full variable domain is DGGITQSPKYLFRKEGQNVTLSCEQNLNHDAMYWYRQDPGQGLRLIYYSQIVNDFQKGDIAEGYSVSREKKESFPLTVTSAQKNPTAFYLCASSIREKLFFGSGTQLSVL.

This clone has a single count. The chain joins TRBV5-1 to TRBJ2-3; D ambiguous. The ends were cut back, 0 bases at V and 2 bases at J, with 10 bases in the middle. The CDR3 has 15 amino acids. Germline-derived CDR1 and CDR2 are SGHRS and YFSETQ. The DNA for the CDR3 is TGCGCCAGCAGCTTGGACGGTAGAATCACAGATACGCAGTATTTT. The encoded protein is CASSLDGRITDTQYF.

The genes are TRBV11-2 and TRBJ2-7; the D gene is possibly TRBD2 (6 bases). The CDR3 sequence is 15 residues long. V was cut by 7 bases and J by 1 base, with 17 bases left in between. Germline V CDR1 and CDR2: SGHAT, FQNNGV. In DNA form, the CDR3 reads TGTGCCAGCACGGGCCGGGACTTTCCTTCCTACGAGCAGTACTTC. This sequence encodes CASTGRDFPSYEQYF.

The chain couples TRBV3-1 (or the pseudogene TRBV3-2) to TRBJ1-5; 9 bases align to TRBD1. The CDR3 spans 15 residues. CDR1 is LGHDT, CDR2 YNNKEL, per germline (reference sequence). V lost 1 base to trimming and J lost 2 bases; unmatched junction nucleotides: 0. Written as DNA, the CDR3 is TGTGCCAGCAGCCAAGGGACAGGGGGCAATCAGCCCCAGCATTTT. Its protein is CASSQGTGGNQPQHF.

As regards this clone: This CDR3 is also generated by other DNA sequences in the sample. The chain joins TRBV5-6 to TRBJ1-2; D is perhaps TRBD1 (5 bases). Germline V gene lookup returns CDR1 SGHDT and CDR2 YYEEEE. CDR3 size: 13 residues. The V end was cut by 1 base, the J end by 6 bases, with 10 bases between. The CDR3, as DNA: TGTGCCAGCAGCTTGCGGCAGGGAGATGGCTACACCTTC. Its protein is CASSLRQGDGYTF.

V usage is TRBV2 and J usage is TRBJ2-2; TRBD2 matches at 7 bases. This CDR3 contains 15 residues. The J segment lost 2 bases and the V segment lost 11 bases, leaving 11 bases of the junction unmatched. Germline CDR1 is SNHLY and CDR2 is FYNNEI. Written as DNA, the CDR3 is TGTGCCGGCGCGTCTGGGACTACCAACACCGGGGAGCTGTTTTTT. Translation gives CAGASGTTNTGELFF.